This TCR beta chain was obtained from a study of beta chain features in type 1 diabetes. The V gene end was trimmed by 4 bases and the J gene end by 6 bases; junction bases not matched to a gene: 8. This CDR3 spans 15 amino acids. Germline CDR1 is SGHRS and CDR2 is YFSETQ. Study-wide findings and caveats: All four CD4+ subsets of Type 1 diabetes patients contained TCRB CDR3s that were moderately but significantly shorter.

Staining for CD45RO/CCR7/CD25/CD127/CD95/CD27 allowed sorting of CD4+ naive, central memory, regulatory and stem cell-like memory cells. Expressed TCRB transcripts were sequenced because the isolated RNA had all been reverse transcribed beforehand. Sequenced by immunoSEQ multiplex PCR; TCRdb stores in-frame clones only, minus some. The data hold 140,000 to 150,000 clones, with about 13% observed a single time. As regards this clone: The target antigen is unknown.

The sequencing input was central memory CD4+ T cells from blood. The TCR sequence derives from a man younger than 35 with type 1 diabetes. The chain carries TRBV5-1 and TRBJ2-3, with 10 bases lining up with TRBD2. The CDR3 DNA follows: TGCGCCAGCAGCCCCAGCGGGGGGGCCGTGGATACGCAGTATTTT. This sequence encodes CASSPSGGAVDTQYF.